This T cell receptor beta chain was obtained from a study of CD8 T cells in ankylosing spondylitis. V was cut by 3 bases and J by 2 bases, with 15 bases left in between. The CDR3 is 16 amino acids. The germline V gene encodes CDR1 MNHEY and CDR2 SMNVEV (reference sequence). Findings and limits, study-wide: As for the disease-linked clones, they showed a CD8+ phenotype and occurred at relatively low frequencies in peripheral blood. Characteristic, it appeared, of ankylosing spondylitis blood was a TCR beta motif of about eight highly homologous variants. Within matched ankylosing spondylitis synovial fluid, disease-linked clones were reportedly significantly enriched.

This clonotype was observed a handful of times. Its specificity is not known. For TCR beta, libraries came from quantitative 5'-RACE with molecular barcodes. TCRdb reprocessed the 5' RACE reads via MiXCR and lists one record per CDR3 protein. This table holds hundreds of thousands of distinct CDR3 sequences, about 19% found once. This rearrangement joins TRBV27 to TRBJ2-3; unclear D gene. The source is a male donor with ankylosing spondylitis or in good health (not recorded which). Source material: blood, either unsorted or a sorted T cell fraction (not recorded which). For the CDR3, the DNA is TGTGCCAGCAGTTTTTTGCCCCCGGATCTCACAGATACGCAGTATTTT. Encoded protein: CASSFLPPDLTDTQYF.